This T cell receptor beta chain derives from a study of blood T cell repertoires in COVID-19. In the study overall: Acute-phase and convalescent COVID-19 samples originated in the United States, Italy and Spain. T cells, B-cell-depleted T cells, or PBMCs supplied cDNA or gDNA.

V was pared by 2 bases and J by 4 bases, with 4 bases of the junction left unmatched. CDR1 SGHDT and CDR2 YYEEEE come from the germline V gene. The CDR3 is 16 residues long. Profiled with immunoSEQ multiplex PCR; TCRdb holds only in-frame clones, not every one. The sample has approximately 160,000 clones; around 83% are singletons. The TCR originated in a man aged 65-85 years who had recovered from COVID-19. Sequenced sample: peripheral blood. The rearrangement joins TRBV5-6 to TRBJ2-1, with TRBD2 matching 12 bases. CDR3 residues: CASSFKTSGRYNEQFF. The DNA for the CDR3 is TGTGCCAGCAGCTTCAAAACTAGCGGGAGGTACAATGAGCAGTTCTTC.